Listed below are T cell receptor beta chains from one sample, sequenced in a study of cytomegalovirus exposure and HLA in healthy donors. Clones were read by immunoSEQ multiplex PCR, and TCRdb kept only the in-frame ones, dropping some. The data show about 66,000 clones, 95% to 98% seen once. The sequenced sample consisted of PBMCs. Source of these receptors: a woman younger than 35 in good health and CMV-seropositive. CDR3s include the opening cysteine and the closing phenylalanine or tryptophan. D genes are given only for firm matches. Clone size is given for some rows only: seen once, a few or many times, or a class if the clone is expanded.

CDR3: CSVEKGRRIYNEQFF
DNA: TGCAGCGTTGAGAAGGGGAGGCGAATCTACAATGAGCAGTTCTTC
size: .
D: .
length: 15
J: TRBJ2-1
V: TRBV29-1

CDR3: CASSLVAGGGENIQYF
DNA: TGTGCCAGCAGTCTGGTAGCGGGAGGGGGGGAAAACATTCAGTACTTC
size: .
D: TRBD2
length: 16
J: TRBJ2-4
V: TRBV2

CDR3: CASSQENGFEQYF
DNA: TGCGCCAGCAGCCAAGAGAACGGGTTTGAGCAGTACTTC
size: .
D: .
length: 13
J: TRBJ2-7
V: TRBV4-1

CDR3: CATSRAGGAPTDTQYF
DNA: TGTGCCACCAGCAGGGCGGGAGGGGCACCCACAGATACGCAGTATTTT
size: .
D: TRBD2
length: 16
J: TRBJ2-3
V: TRBV15

CDR3: CASSVNRGRETQYF
DNA: TGTGCCAGCAGCGTAAACAGGGGGCGGGAGACCCAGTACTTC
size: .
D: TRBD1
length: 14
J: TRBJ2-5
V: TRBV7-2

CDR3: CASSQTSAADFYEQYF
DNA: TGCGCCAGCAGCCAGACTAGTGCCGCCGACTTCTACGAGCAGTACTTC
size: .
D: .
length: 16
J: TRBJ2-7
V: TRBV4-1

CDR3: CASSGAGASTDTQYF
DNA: TGTGCCAGCAGCGGAGCGGGCGCTAGCACAGATACGCAGTATTTT
size: .
D: .
length: 15
J: TRBJ2-3
V: TRBV9

CDR3: CASSLFRGKETQYF
DNA: TGTGCCAGCAGCCTTTTCCGGGGGAAAGAGACCCAGTACTTC
size: .
D: .
length: 14
J: TRBJ2-5
V: TRBV7-9

CDR3: CASRDRGTYNEQFF
DNA: TGTGCCAGCAGAGACAGGGGGACCTACAATGAGCAGTTCTTC
size: once
D: TRBD1
length: 14
J: TRBJ2-1
V: TRBV2

CDR3: CASSEGRVQPQHF
DNA: TGTGCCAGCAGTGAAGGGAGGGTACAGCCCCAGCATTTT
size: .
D: .
length: 13
J: TRBJ1-5
V: TRBV6-1

CDR3: CSVHDRNYGYTF
DNA: TGCAGCGTCCACGACAGGAACTATGGCTACACCTTC
size: .
D: .
length: 12
J: TRBJ1-2
V: TRBV29-1

CDR3: CASSLSGTPRGNQPQHF
DNA: TGTGCCAGCAGTCTTTCCGGGACACCGAGAGGGAATCAGCCCCAGCATTTT
size: .
D: .
length: 17
J: TRBJ1-5
V: TRBV28

CDR3: CSAKGRPEAFF
DNA: TGCAGTGCTAAGGGGCGTCCTGAAGCTTTCTTT
size: once
D: .
length: 11
J: TRBJ1-1
V: TRBV20-1

CDR3: CASSPPGLEQYF
DNA: TGTGCCAGCTCACCACCTGGGCTAGAGCAGTACTTC
size: .
D: .
length: 12
J: TRBJ2-7
V: TRBV18

CDR3: CASSFLEREYF
DNA: TGTGCCAGCAGTTTTCTGGAGAGGGAGTACTTC
size: .
D: .
length: 11
J: TRBJ2-7
V: TRBV27

CDR3: CASRVSGTGEETQYF
DNA: TGTGCCAGCAGAGTATCCGGGACAGGGGAAGAGACCCAGTACTTC
size: .
D: TRBD1
length: 15
J: TRBJ2-5
V: TRBV25-1

CDR3: CASTSDRAVNEQYF
DNA: TGTGCCAGCACCTCGGACAGGGCGGTTAACGAGCAGTACTTC
size: .
D: TRBD1
length: 14
J: TRBJ2-7
V: TRBV2

CDR3: CASSLTGDYGYTF
DNA: TGTGCCAGCAGCTTAACAGGGGACTATGGCTACACCTTC
size: .
D: TRBD1
length: 13
J: TRBJ1-2
V: TRBV7-6

CDR3: CSVERVRDTQYF
DNA: TGCAGCGTTGAGAGGGTTAGAGATACGCAGTATTTT
size: .
D: .
length: 12
J: TRBJ2-3
V: TRBV29-1

CDR3: CAWSVLGGLGEAFF
DNA: TGTGCCTGGAGTGTCTTAGGGGGCTTGGGTGAAGCTTTCTTT
size: .
D: TRBD1
length: 14
J: TRBJ1-1
V: TRBV30

CDR3: CASSLSGWGVYGYTF
DNA: TGTGCCAGCAGCTTGTCGGGCTGGGGGGTCTATGGCTACACCTTC
size: once
D: .
length: 15
J: TRBJ1-2
V: TRBV5-4

CDR3: CASSQEPGGMNTEAFF
DNA: TGTGCCAGCAGCCAAGAACCGGGCGGGATGAACACTGAAGCTTTCTTT
size: .
D: .
length: 16
J: TRBJ1-1
V: TRBV14